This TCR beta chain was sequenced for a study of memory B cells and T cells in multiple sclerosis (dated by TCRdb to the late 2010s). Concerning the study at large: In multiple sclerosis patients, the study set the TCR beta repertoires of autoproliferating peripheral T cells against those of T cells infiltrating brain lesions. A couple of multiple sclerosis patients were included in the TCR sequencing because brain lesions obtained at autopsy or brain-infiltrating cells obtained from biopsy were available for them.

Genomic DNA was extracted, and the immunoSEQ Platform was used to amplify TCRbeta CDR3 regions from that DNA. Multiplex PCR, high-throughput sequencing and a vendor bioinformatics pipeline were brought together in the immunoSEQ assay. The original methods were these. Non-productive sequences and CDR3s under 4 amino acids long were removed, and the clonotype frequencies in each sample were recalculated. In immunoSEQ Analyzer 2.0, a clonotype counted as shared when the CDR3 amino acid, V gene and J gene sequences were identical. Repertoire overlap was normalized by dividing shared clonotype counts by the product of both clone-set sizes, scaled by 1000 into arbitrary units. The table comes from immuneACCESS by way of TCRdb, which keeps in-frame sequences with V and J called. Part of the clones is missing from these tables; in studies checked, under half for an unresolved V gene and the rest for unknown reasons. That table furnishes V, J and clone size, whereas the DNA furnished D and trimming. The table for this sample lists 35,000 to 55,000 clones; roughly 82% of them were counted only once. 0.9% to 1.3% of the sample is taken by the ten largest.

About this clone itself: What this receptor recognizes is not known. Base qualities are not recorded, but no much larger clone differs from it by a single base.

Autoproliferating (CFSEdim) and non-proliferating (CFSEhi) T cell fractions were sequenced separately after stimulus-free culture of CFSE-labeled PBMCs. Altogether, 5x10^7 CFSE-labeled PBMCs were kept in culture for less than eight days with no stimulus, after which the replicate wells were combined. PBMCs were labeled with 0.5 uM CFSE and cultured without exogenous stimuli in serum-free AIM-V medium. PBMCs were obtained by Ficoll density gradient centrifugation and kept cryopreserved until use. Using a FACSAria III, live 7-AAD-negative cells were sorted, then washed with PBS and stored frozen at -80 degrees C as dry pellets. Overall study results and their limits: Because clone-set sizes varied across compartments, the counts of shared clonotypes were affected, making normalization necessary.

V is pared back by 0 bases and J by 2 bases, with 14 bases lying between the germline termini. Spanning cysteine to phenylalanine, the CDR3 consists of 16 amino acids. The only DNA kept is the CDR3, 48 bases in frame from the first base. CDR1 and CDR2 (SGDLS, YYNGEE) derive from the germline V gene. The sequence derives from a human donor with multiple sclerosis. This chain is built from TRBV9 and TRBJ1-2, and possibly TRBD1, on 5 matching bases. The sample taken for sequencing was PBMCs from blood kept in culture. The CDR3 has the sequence CASSVGAGTGNYGYTF. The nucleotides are TGTGCCAGCAGCGTAGGGGCCGGGACGGGGAACTATGGCTACACCTTC.